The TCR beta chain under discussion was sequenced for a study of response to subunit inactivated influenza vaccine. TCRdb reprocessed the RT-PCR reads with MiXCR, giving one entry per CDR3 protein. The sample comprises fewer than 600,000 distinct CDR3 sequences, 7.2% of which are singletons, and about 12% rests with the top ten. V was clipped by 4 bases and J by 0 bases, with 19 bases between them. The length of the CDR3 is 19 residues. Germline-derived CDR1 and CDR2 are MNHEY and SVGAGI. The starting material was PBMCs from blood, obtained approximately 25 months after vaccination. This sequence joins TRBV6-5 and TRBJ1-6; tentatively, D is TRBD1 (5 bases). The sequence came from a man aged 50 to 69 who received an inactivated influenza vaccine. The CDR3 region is CASSSRDGGRSSYNSPLHF. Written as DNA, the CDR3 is TGTGCCAGCAGTTCCCGGGACGGAGGAAGAAGCTCCTATAATTCACCCCTCCACTTT.